This T cell receptor (beta chain) was recorded in a study of blood T cell repertoires in COVID-19. Study summary: PBMCs, B-cell-depleted T cells, or T cells were the source of the cDNA or gDNA that made up the material.

Trimming removed 3 bases from V and 6 bases from J, with 8 bases in between. This CDR3 contains 12 residues. The germline V gene has CDR1 ENHRY and CDR2 SYGVKD. Profiling relied on immunoSEQ multiplex PCR, and the TCRdb table lists in-frame clones only, not all of them. This sample yields around 130,000 clones, of which 82% are seen a single time; about 12% belongs to the top ten. The clonotype originates from a human donor in a cohort sampled during active COVID-19. This chain connects TRBV10-3 to TRBJ2-5; weak D call: TRBD2 (5 bases). The sequencing input was peripheral blood. The CDR3 DNA reads as TGTGCCATCAGTGAAATAGCGCAGACCCAGTACTTC. This codes for CAISEIAQTQYF.